Sequencing of this T cell receptor (beta chain) was carried out in a study of CD8+CD57+ T cells in acquired aplastic anemia. Trimming removed 6 bases from V and 2 bases from J, with 10 bases in between. The germline gives CDR1 SNHLY, CDR2 FYNNEI. CDR3 length equals 13 residues. Those patients picked for sequencing had displayed CD8+CD57+ cell expansion on flow cytometry. No therapy was given to patients before blood sampling. This clonotype was seen more than once but under ten times. Its specificity is unknown. Study-wide findings and caveats: Patients had around 30 CD8+ CDR3 sequences in common with controls (the shared set).

Profiles of TCR beta VDJ and CDR3 were generated from a genomic DNA template. MiXCR, applied by TCRdb to the reads, yields one record per CDR3 protein. The table lists a few hundred thousand distinct CDR3 sequences, over 25% of them singletons. Sequencing used sorted CD4+, CD8+, or CD8+CD57+ T cells (not recorded which) from PBMCs. The chain recombines TRBV2 with TRBJ1-2, with D unresolved. The receptor's source is a human donor with aplastic anemia. The CDR3 reads CASSQAGNYGYTF. Here the CDR3 DNA reads TGTGCCAGCAGCCAAGCGGGGAACTATGGCTACACCTTC.